Shown below are 26 T cell receptor beta chains from a single sample sequenced in a study of T cell repertoires in cytomegalovirus infection. No cognate antigen is known for these TCRs. Each CDR3 protein is one row after TCRdb ran MiXCR on the reads. The table shows approximately 1,000,000 distinct CDR3 sequences, with roughly 30% occurring only once. The specimen comprised cultured CD8+ T cells from PBMCs, sampled from culture after CMV antigen stimulation. The receptors were gathered from a human donor in good health (CMV status not recorded). Some clones in this sample may be carry-over from other donors' samples.

This clonotype was seen many times. The CDR3 DNA is TGTGCCAGCAGCTCCCTCGTTCCCAAAACCCGTTTGAGATACGAGCAGTACTTC. Its translation: CASSSLVPKTRLRYEQYF. The chain joins TRBV7-2 to TRBJ2-7; no firm D call. The CDR3 sequence is 18 residues long. Germline-derived CDR1 and CDR2 are SGHTA and FQGNSA. V was clipped by 4 bases and J by 4 bases, with 26 bases between them.

The rearrangement links TRBV6-5 to TRBJ2-1; TRBD2 agrees at 9 bases. Trimming removed 7 bases from V and 4 bases from J; junction bases left unmatched: 8. This CDR3 region has 15 residues. The germline gives CDR1 MNHEY, CDR2 SVGAGI. CDR3 sequence: CASKLSGGIYNEQFF. The CDR3 DNA reads TGTGCCAGCAAGCTAAGCGGGGGGATATACAATGAGCAGTTCTTC.

V usage is TRBV19 and J usage is TRBJ2-1; D gene unclear. CDR1 is LNHDA and CDR2 is SQIVND in the germline V gene (reference sequence). Trimming removed 3 bases from V and 6 bases from J, with 6 bases in between. The CDR3 sequence is 12 residues long. CDR3 loop: CASSMLSNEQFF. The CDR3 DNA is TGTGCCAGTAGTATGTTGAGCAATGAGCAGTTCTTC.

Worth noting for this clonotype: Just one base apart from a much larger clone, this may be a read error. The V and J genes are TRBV6-2 or TRBV6-3 and TRBJ1-1, with no clear D. The CDR3 runs to 12 residues. Germline CDR1 and CDR2: MNHEY and SVGEGT. The CDR3 nucleotides are TGTGCCAGCACCTCATGGGGAGCTGAATCTTTCTTT. It is translated as CASTSWGAESFF.

This chain uses TRBV10-3 with TRBJ1-2; D not resolved. Deletions cut 9 bases from V and 2 bases from J, with 13 bases between. CDR3 length: 13 residues. Germline V gene sequence: CDR1 ENHRY, CDR2 SYGVKD. The CDR3 bases are TGTGCCATACTCACAGCAGGAAACTATGGCTACACCTTC. Protein sequence: CAILTAGNYGYTF.

The chain is built from TRBV7-6 and TRBJ2-2, with D perhaps TRBD2 (6 bases). This CDR3 is 15 amino acids long. V was trimmed by 5 bases and J by 3 bases, leaving 13 bases between them. Germline-derived CDR1 and CDR2 are SGHVS and FNYEAQ. CDR3 in DNA: TGTGCCAGCAGCCAGGCCGGGGGTGACACCGGGGAGCTGTTTTTT. Its translation is CASSQAGGDTGELFF.

This clonotype was seen only a few times. The rearrangement joins TRBV12-5 to TRBJ1-5; TRBD1 might be the D (6 bases). Germline-derived CDR1 and CDR2 are LGHNT and FRNRAP. This CDR3 spans 17 amino acids. The V and J ends lost 6 bases and 6 bases respectively, with 24 bases between them. CDR3 sequence (DNA): TGTGCTAGTGGCACCGACAGGTCTATTGCCTCAGGTCAGCCCCAGCATTTT. It translates to CASGTDRSIASGQPQHF.

The V and J genes are TRBV5-1 and TRBJ2-3; 10 nucleotides align to TRBD2. V trimming: 6 bases; J trimming: 1 base; junction bases outside the gene matches: 5. The CDR3 has 15 amino acids. Germline CDR1 is SGHRS and CDR2 is YFSETQ. CDR3 DNA sequence: TGCGCCAGCATTTCTAGCGGGGGCCGCACAGATACGCAGTATTTT. The encoded protein is CASISSGGRTDTQYF. The variable domain in full, with the rest retrieved from reference TRBV5-1 and TRBJ2-3, is KAGVTQTPRYLIKTRGQQVTLSCSPISGHRSVSWYQQTPGQGLQFLFEYFSETQRNKGNFPGRFSGRQFSNSRSEMNVSTLELGDSALYLCASISSGGRTDTQYFGPGTRLTVL.

This chain links TRBV6-2 or TRBV6-3 with TRBJ2-1, with no clear D. The CDR3 is made up of 16 amino acids. Trimming removed 0 bases from V and 5 bases from J, with 14 bases in between. Germline CDR1 MNHEY, CDR2 SVGEGT. Written as DNA, the CDR3 is TGTGCCAGCAGTTACTCACAGCGACGGATAGACAATGAGCAGTTCTTC. This translates into CASSYSQRRIDNEQFF.

V and J are TRBV20-1 and TRBJ2-7, with 10 positions matching TRBD1. The germline V gene has CDR1 DFQATT and CDR2 SNEGSKA (reference sequence). This CDR3 is 15 amino acids long. V shed 4 bases and J 0 bases; nucleotides not matched to a gene: 6. This chain's CDR3 is CSATDRGYSSYEQYF. In nucleotides, the CDR3 is TGCAGTGCTACGGACAGGGGGTACAGCTCCTACGAGCAGTACTTC.

This clonotype was seen ten or more times. The chain recombines TRBV6-1 with TRBJ2-4, with 11 bases that match TRBD2. V was clipped by 7 bases and J by 2 bases; unmatched bases: 7. CDR3 length equals 16 residues. CDR1 is MNHNS and CDR2 is SASEGT in the germline V gene. The CDR3 reads CASKTTSGDPKNIQYF. In nucleotides, the CDR3 is TGTGCCAGCAAAACGACTAGCGGGGATCCCAAAAACATTCAGTACTTC.

V is TRBV28 and J is TRBJ2-1, with 7 positions matching TRBD1. After removal of 4 bases from V and 2 bases from J, the junction contained 5 bases not matched to a gene. There are 15 residues in the CDR3. The germline CDR1 and CDR2 sequences are MDHEN and SYDVKM. The CDR3 loop is CASSSGTATYNEQFF. In nucleotides, the CDR3 is TGTGCCAGCAGTTCGGGGACAGCAACCTACAATGAGCAGTTCTTC.

The chain joins TRBV10-3 to TRBJ2-2; 8 bases match TRBD1. Unmatched junction bases numbered 8, after V lost 8 bases and J lost 3 bases. The CDR3 totals 15 residues. CDR1 ENHRY and CDR2 SYGVKD come from the germline V gene. As DNA, the CDR3 is TGTGCCATCCTTCCGGACAGGGAGGACACCGGGGAGCTGTTTTTT. It specifies CAILPDREDTGELFF.

This clonotype was observed a handful of times. This chain uses TRBV7-9 with TRBJ2-7, with 12 bases fitting TRBD2. V lost 5 bases, J lost 2 bases, and 13 bases stayed unmatched. CDR1 SEHNR and CDR2 FQNEAQ come from the germline V gene (reference sequence). CDR3 length equals 18 residues. In DNA, the CDR3 is TGTGCCAGCAGCCCTTTGTTACCTAGCGGGGGGGCAACCTACGAGCAGTACTTC. Its protein product is CASSPLLPSGGATYEQYF.

This chain joins TRBV7-9 and TRBJ2-1; D may match TRBD1 or TRBD2 (6 bases each). The V end was cut by 6 bases, the J end by 6 bases, with 21 bases between. CDR3 length equals 16 residues. CDR1 and CDR2 (germline): SEHNR, FQNEAQ (reference sequence). The CDR3: CASSPGGTPLFNEQFF. The CDR3 nucleotides are TGTGCCAGCAGTCCCGGAGGGACACCCTTGTTCAATGAGCAGTTCTTC.

This clonotype was observed many times. This chain connects TRBV10-3 to TRBJ2-3; D is possibly TRBD1 or TRBD2 (5 bases each). CDR1 and CDR2 (germline): ENHRY, SYGVKD. The V end was cut by 6 bases, the J end by 9 bases, with 13 bases between. The CDR3 loop spans 12 amino acids. CDR3 DNA: TGTGCCATCAGGTCCGAAGGGGAGACGCAGTATTTT. Protein product: CAIRSEGETQYF.

This clonotype was counted at least ten times. One end of the junction does not line up with germline, which may come from a read error. The chain joins TRBV7-6 to TRBJ2-3; D is possibly TRBD2 (5 bases). In germline, CDR1 is SGHVS, CDR2 FNYEAQ. This CDR3 is built from 15 residues. The DNA for the CDR3 is TGTGCCAGCAGTTTAGCCCGGGGAAGCACAGATACGCAGTATTTT. Encoded protein: CASSLARGSTDTQYF. The full variable domain, its missing parts supplied by reference TRBV7-6 and TRBJ2-3, is GAGVSQSPRYKVTKRGQDVALRCDPISGHVSLYWYRQALGQGPEFLTYFNYEAQQDKSGLPNDRFSAERPEGSISTLTIQRTEQRDSAMYRCASSLARGSTDTQYFGPGTRLTVL.

The chain carries TRBV2 and TRBJ2-4; possible D gene TRBD1, 6 bases. This CDR3 is 16 amino acids long. Trimming stripped 4 bases from V and 0 bases from J, with 13 bases between. The V gene's germline CDR1 is SNHLY and CDR2 FYNNEI. CDR3 nucleotide sequence: TGTGCCAGCAGTGCGTTCCCAGGGGAAGCCAAAAACATTCAGTACTTC. Its translation is CASSAFPGEAKNIQYF. The whole variable domain, remainder taken from reference TRBV2 and TRBJ2-4, is EPEVTQTPSHQVTQMGQEVILRCVPISNHLYFYWYRQILGQKVEFLVSFYNNEISEKSEIFDDQFSVERPDGSNFTLKIRSTKLEDSAMYFCASSAFPGEAKNIQYFGAGTRLSVL.

A word on this clonotype: A much larger clonotype is one base distant, so this may be a read error. V and J are TRBV7-6 and TRBJ2-3; TRBD2 matches at 10 bases. The CDR3 has 15 residues. V shed 1 base and J 4 bases; nucleotides not matched to a gene: 2. Per the germline V gene, CDR1 is SGHVS and CDR2 is FNYEAQ. The CDR3 DNA is TGTGCCAGCAGCTTAGGAGCGGGGGGGGCAGATACGCAGTATTTT. Its protein product is CASSLGAGGADTQYF.

Concerning this clonotype: An end of the junction does not agree with germline; a read error may underlie this. The DNA of the CDR3 is TGTGTCAGTAGTATAGAAGGCAGACCCACGTTCTATGGCTACACCTTC. Its translation is CVSSIEGRPTFYGYTF. The chain uses TRBV19 and TRBJ1-2, with D unclear. The CDR3 spans 16 residues. CDR1 is LNHDA, CDR2 SQIVND, per germline (reference sequence).

The V gene is TRBV11-2, the J gene TRBJ2-1; 9 bases align to TRBD1. This CDR3 has 16 residues. V dropped 0 bases and J dropped 4; count of bases not matched to a gene: 4. Germline V lookup: CDR1 SGHAT, CDR2 FQNNGV. CDR3 DNA sequence: TGTGCCAGCAGCTTAGATGGGACAGGGCGATACAATGAGCAGTTCTTC. This codes for CASSLDGTGRYNEQFF.

The CDR3 loop is CASSWTSGGHYNEQFF. The CDR3 coding sequence is TGTGCCAGCAGTTGGACTAGCGGGGGACACTACAATGAGCAGTTCTTC. The chain couples TRBV6-1 to TRBJ2-1, with TRBD2 matching over 13 bases. Germline V gene lookup returns CDR1 MNHNS and CDR2 SASEGT. There are 16 residues in the CDR3. Losses at the gene ends were 5 bases for V and 3 bases for J; bases not matched to a gene: 4.

The V call is TRBV7-6, the J call TRBJ2-2; unclear D gene. Trimming shortened V by 0 bases and J by 4 bases, and 6 bases separated the two germline ends. The CDR3 totals 14 residues. Germline V gene lookup returns CDR1 SGHVS and CDR2 FNYEAQ. The CDR3, as DNA: TGTGCCAGCAGCTTAGCTTTATCCACCGGGGAGCTGTTTTTT. Translating it yields CASSLALSTGELFF.

V gene TRBV19 combines with J gene TRBJ1-1, with a tentative D call TRBD1 (5 bases). CDR1 and CDR2 (germline): LNHDA, SQIVND (reference sequence). Deletions cut 6 bases from V and 1 base from J, with 21 bases between. The CDR3 runs to 17 residues. CDR3 sequence: CASRNGTPLQGNTEAFF. CDR3 nucleotide sequence: TGTGCCAGTAGAAACGGGACGCCCCTTCAGGGGAACACTGAAGCTTTCTTT.

This clonotype was recorded a few times. This chain connects TRBV11-2 to TRBJ2-2; D remains ambiguous. The V gene lost 3 bases and the J gene lost 9 bases, with 5 bases spanning the gap. The CDR3 length is 11 residues. Germline V lookup: CDR1 SGHAT, CDR2 FQNNGV. For the CDR3, the DNA is TGTGCCAGCAGCTTTTCGTGGGAGCTGTTTTTT. Residues: CASSFSWELFF.

The V and J genes are TRBV6-6 and TRBJ2-3, with a possible D match to TRBD1 (6 bases). Trimming shortened V by 3 bases and J by 0 bases, and 16 bases separated the two germline ends. The CDR3 consists of 17 residues. Per the germline V gene, CDR1 is MNHNY and CDR2 is SVGAGI (reference sequence). CDR3 coding DNA: TGTGCCAGCAGTTATAGCCCACAGGGATTCAGCACAGATACGCAGTATTTT. Residues: CASSYSPQGFSTDTQYF.